The T cell receptor beta chain described here comes from a study of blood T cell repertoires in COVID-19. Germline V CDR1 and CDR2: SNHLY, FYNNEI. The CDR3 extends over 14 amino acids. Trimming left V 1 base short and J 4 bases short, with 10 bases between. In the study's own analysis: Reference gene primer amplification gave estimated nucleated cell counts. The table came from immunoSEQ multiplex PCR; TCRdb's copy has only in-frame clones and leaves some out. That table furnishes V, J and clone size, whereas the DNA furnished D and trimming. The sample lists about 290,000 clones; around four fifths were seen once.

V usage is TRBV2 and J usage is TRBJ1-1; D may be TRBD1 (5 bases). The sequence was collected from a woman aged 45-59 years with active or convalescent COVID-19. Sequencing used peripheral blood. Written as DNA, the CDR3 is TGTGCCAGCAGTGAAGTCCAGGGCGCCACTGAAGCTTTCTTT. Its protein product is CASSEVQGATEAFF. Full variable domain (outside the CDR3, taken from reference TRBV2 and TRBJ1-1): EPEVTQTPSHQVTQMGQEVILRCVPISNHLYFYWYRQILGQKVEFLVSFYNNEISEKSEIFDDQFSVERPDGSNFTLKIRSTKLEDSAMYFCASSEVQGATEAFFGQGTRLTVV.